This T cell receptor (beta chain) was sequenced in a study of siplizumab effects on memory and regulatory T cells (dated by TCRdb to about 2019). General notes on the study: The effect of the anti-CD2 antibody siplizumab on alloreactive T-cell subsets was examined in allogeneic mixed lymphocyte reactions constructed from human PBMCs.

To note about this clone: The antigen this receptor binds is unknown. Base qualities are not at hand, and no much larger clone is one base apart.

General study outcomes and caveats: For roughly 75-97% of proliferating CD4+ or CD8+ clones, no naive or memory phenotype could be assigned. Sequences below about 10^-5 frequency were poorly captured, so only a minor fraction of alloreactive clones could be mapped to unstimulated subsets. Of the alloreactive CD4+ clones that could be mapped, the Treg-derived share averaged around 70% with siplizumab compared with 25% to 30% in control reactions. Whether proliferating Tregs from siplizumab cultures actually had suppressive function was not functionally confirmed. The cumulative frequency of alloreactive sequences traceable to unstimulated CD4+ memory T cells was significantly reduced by siplizumab. Greater diversity appeared to be present in unstimulated naive T cells than in memory T cells, and a substantial contribution to the alloresponse seemed to be made by naive cells.

From a lookup of the germline V gene (reference sequence), CDR1 and CDR2 are SEHNR and FQNEAQ. A distance of 10 bases separates the germline ends of V and J, which lose 3 bases and 7 bases respectively. The CDR3 contains 12 residues, cysteine and phenylalanine counted. Of the read, only the CDR3 DNA is kept; its 36 bases are in frame from base 1. The protocol used for the library was the immunoSEQ multiplex PCR assay. Roughly 9.8 x 10^4 TCR templates per sample were assayed on the deep sequencing platform. Genomic DNA extracted from sorted T cells was used for TCRbeta CDR3 sequencing. In the paper's pipeline: The R programming language was used for the clonal analysis of the TCRbeta CDR3 data. Unstimulated samples were compared with post-reaction CFSE-low samples to define alloreactive CD4+ and CD8+ clones. Regulatory or non-regulatory origin of alloreactive CD4+ clones was assigned by matching sequences to the sorted unstimulated Treg and non-Treg repertoires. TCRdb obtained this table from immuneACCESS and retained in-frame rearrangements with V and J assigned. These tables miss some clones; where compared with another copy, unresolved V genes account for less than half of the shortfall, and the remainder is unexplained. Clone size and the V and J calls come from that table; the DNA yielded D and trimming. The sample has around 100,000 clones on record, about 92% of them singletons. The ten largest account for around 0.73% of the sample.

Sorted unstimulated T cells and proliferating T cells recovered from mixed lymphocyte reactions were subjected to TCRbeta CDR3 sequencing. Fresh whole blood from about ten HLA-typed healthy donors served as the source for isolating PBMCs. To map where alloreactive clones came from, CD4+ regulatory T cells in the unstimulated state were FACS-sorted. The sequence links TRBV7-9 to TRBJ2-7; no confident D gene assignment can be made. The TCR comes from a human donor in good health. The sequencing sample was made of Tregs sorted from blood. CDR3 region: CASSFTPGEQYF. The bases read TGTGCCAGCAGCTTTACACCCGGTGAGCAGTACTTC.